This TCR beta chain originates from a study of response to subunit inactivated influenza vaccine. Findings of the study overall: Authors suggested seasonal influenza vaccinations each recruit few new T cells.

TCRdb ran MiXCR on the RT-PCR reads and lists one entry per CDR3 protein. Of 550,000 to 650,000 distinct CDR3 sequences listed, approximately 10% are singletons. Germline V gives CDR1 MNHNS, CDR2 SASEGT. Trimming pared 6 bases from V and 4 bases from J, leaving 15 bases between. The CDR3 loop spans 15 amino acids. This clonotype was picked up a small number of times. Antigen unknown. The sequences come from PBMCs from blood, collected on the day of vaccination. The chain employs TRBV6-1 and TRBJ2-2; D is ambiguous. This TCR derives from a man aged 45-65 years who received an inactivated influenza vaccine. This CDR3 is CASSDRPLSTGELFF. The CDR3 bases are TGTGCCAGCAGCGACCGGCCTCTAAGCACCGGGGAGCTGTTTTTT.